Shown below are 25 T cell receptor beta chains from a single sample sequenced in a study of blood T cells in healthy people across ages. A second PCR of about 7 to 12 cycles used a sample-barcoded 5' primer and a J-beta primer mix. TCRdb independently ran MiXCR on the 5' RACE reads; one entry per CDR3 protein. The repertoire holds hundreds of thousands of distinct CDR3 sequences, with roughly half as singletons. What was sequenced was blood. These receptor sequences come from a woman over 75 in good health.

This clonotype has ten or more counts. DNA of the CDR3: TGTGCCAGCAGCGAACAGGGGTACTATGGCTACACCTTC. This codes for CASSEQGYYGYTF. The rearrangement joins TRBV12-3 or TRBV12-4 to TRBJ1-2, with TRBD1 matching over 7 bases. After removal of 6 bases from V and 3 bases from J, the junction contained 4 bases not matched to a gene. This CDR3 has 13 residues.

This clonotype came up many times. The V and J genes are TRBV4-1 and TRBJ2-1; either TRBD1 or TRBD2 may fit D (5 bases each). Germline V gene sequence: CDR1 MGHRA, CDR2 YSYEKL. CDR3 size: 13 residues. V dropped 4 bases and J dropped 5 bases, with 9 bases sitting between them. CDR3 nucleotide sequence: TGCGCCAGCAGCCGGGACCCCCACAATGAGCAGTTCTTC. Its translation: CASSRDPHNEQFF.

The chain combines TRBV6-5 with TRBJ2-7; TRBD1 might be the D (8 bases). The DNA matches TRBJ2-5 better at its end, which makes the J call doubtful. The germline V gene encodes CDR1 MNHEY and CDR2 SVGAGI. The CDR3 totals 13 residues. CDR3 residues: CASRYRGGETQYF. DNA for the CDR3: TGTGCCAGCAGATACAGGGGGGGAGAGACCCAGTACTTC.

This clonotype was observed a handful of times. The chain couples TRBV3-1 to TRBJ1-1; D is unresolved. V was trimmed by 6 bases and J by 1 base, leaving 12 bases between them. Germline V gene data show CDR1 as LGHDT and CDR2 as YNNKEL (reference sequence). This CDR3 contains 14 residues. CDR3 DNA sequence: TGTGCCAGCAGTCCGAGTGCGGGGAACACTGAAGCTTTCTTT. Protein product: CASSPSAGNTEAFF.

To note about this clonotype: A read error may explain this, as a much larger clone is one base away. The V gene is TRBV20-1, the J gene TRBJ2-5, with a possible D match to TRBD1 (6 bases). Germline V CDR1 and CDR2: DFQATT, SNEGSKA (reference sequence). This CDR3 contains 13 residues. The CDR3 DNA is TGCAGTGCTCCTTCAGGGGTTGGAGAGACCCGGTACTTC. This sequence encodes CSAPSGVGETRYF.

This chain connects TRBV6-1 to TRBJ2-3; D ambiguous. Trimming removed 5 bases at V and 2 bases at J, with 8 bases between. Germline V gene sequence: CDR1 MNHNS, CDR2 SASEGT. The CDR3 extends over 13 amino acids. The CDR3 region has the DNA TGTGCCAGCAGTAAGGTGTTCACAGATACGCAGTATTTT. Its translation is CASSKVFTDTQYF.

The chain is built from TRBV29-1 and TRBJ2-7; D is possibly TRBD1 or TRBD2 (5 bases each). CDR3 size: 12 residues. CDR1 and CDR2 (germline): SQVTM, ANQGSEA. V lost 6 bases and J 0 bases, leaving 9 bases between the germline ends. The CDR3 protein is CSVGDGSYEQYF. CDR3 nucleotide sequence: TGCAGCGTAGGGGACGGCTCCTACGAGCAGTACTTC.

The chain couples TRBV28 to TRBJ2-7; 7 bases agree with TRBD2. The junction had 11 bases not matched to a gene; V was cut back by 6 bases and J by 3 bases. The CDR3 is 15 amino acids. From germline, CDR1 is MDHEN and CDR2 SYDVKM. CDR3 protein: CASSEESGKHYEQYF. CDR3 DNA sequence: TGTGCCAGCAGCGAAGAAAGCGGGAAACACTACGAGCAGTACTTC. Using reference TRBV28 and TRBJ2-7 for the parts outside the CDR3, the full variable domain is DVKVTQSSRYLVKRTGEKVFLECVQDMDHENMFWYRQDPGLGLRLIYFSYDVKMKEKGDIPEGYSVSREKKERFSLILESASTNQTSMYLCASSEESGKHYEQYFGPGTRLTVT.

This clonotype was seen repeatedly, ten times or more. The chain links TRBV6-6 to TRBJ2-3; 9 nucleotides agree with TRBD2. CDR1 MNHNY and CDR2 SVGAGI come from the germline V gene (reference sequence). J gave up 5 bases and V 4 bases, and 7 bases lay outside the gene matches. The CDR3 is 15 amino acids. The DNA for the CDR3 is TGTGCCAGCAGTTTTACGGGCGGGAGGGGAGATACGCAGTATTTT. Encoded protein: CASSFTGGRGDTQYF.

This clonotype has just one count. Given a much more abundant clone one base away, this may be a read error. The CDR3 nucleotides are TGCGCCAGCAGTTACGGACTCTCGGCGGAGACCCAGTACTTC. Amino acid sequence: CASSYGLSAETQYF. This rearrangement joins TRBV5-1 to TRBJ2-4, with D possibly TRBD2 on 5 matching bases. With the DNA end fitting TRBJ2-5 better, the J assignment may be wrong. This CDR3 is 14 amino acids long. Germline V gene lookup returns CDR1 SGHRS and CDR2 YFSETQ.

This clonotype was picked up one time. The chain couples TRBV2 to TRBJ2-4; no clear D gene. CDR1 is SNHLY and CDR2 is FYNNEI in the germline V gene. V lost 4 bases to trimming and J lost 0 bases, with 10 bases between them. This CDR3 has 15 amino acids. The CDR3 DNA is TGTGCCAGCAGTGGAGGCACTTTAGCCAAAAACATTCAGTACTTC. Translation gives CASSGGTLAKNIQYF.

The chain carries TRBV20-1 and TRBJ2-1; 10 nucleotides line up with TRBD2. Per germline, CDR1 DFQATT and CDR2 SNEGSKA (reference sequence). With V trimmed by 6 bases and J by 2 bases, 10 bases remained unmatched. This CDR3 is 16 amino acids long. The CDR3 bases are TGCAGTGCCCCGATGCTAGCGGGAGAACCCTACAATGAGCAGTTCTTC. Residues: CSAPMLAGEPYNEQFF.

The chain recombines TRBV29-1 with TRBJ2-5; 7 bases agree with TRBD1. CDR3 length equals 11 residues. Germline lookup yields CDR1 SQVTM and CDR2 ANQGSEA. V shed 6 bases and J 11 bases; nucleotides not matched to a gene: 9. The chain's CDR3 is CSVHTGAVQYF. The CDR3 region has the DNA TGCAGCGTGCACACAGGGGCGGTGCAGTACTTC. The variable domain in full, completed from reference TRBV29-1 and TRBJ2-5, reads SAVISQKPSRDICQRGTSLTIQCQVDSQVTMMFWYRQQPGQSLTLIATANQGSEATYESGFVIDKFPISRPNLTFSTLTVSNMSPEDSSIYLCSVHTGAVQYFGPGTRLLVL.

To note about this clonotype: At one boundary the junction diverges from the germline segment, which might be a read error. The chain is built from TRBV20-1 and TRBJ2-3, with 8 positions matching TRBD2. Germline assignment: CDR1 DFQATT and CDR2 SNEGSKA (reference sequence). The CDR3 is made up of 18 amino acids. CDR3 sequence reads: CGARTSAGAGGGTDTQYF. The CDR3 DNA is TGCGGTGCTAGGACGTCGGCTGGGGCGGGAGGAGGCACAGATACGCAGTATTTT.

This clonotype was seen just once. The chain employs TRBV11-3 and TRBJ2-1; D gene uncertain. Germline loops: CDR1 SGHNT, CDR2 YENEEA. The CDR3 totals 13 residues. Trimming shortened V by 5 bases and J by 4 bases, and 9 bases separated the two germline ends. CDR3 protein: CASSVSTYNEQFF. CDR3 bases: TGTGCCAGCAGCGTGTCCACATACAATGAGCAGTTCTTC.

As concerns this clonotype: One end of the junction is discordant with germline, which a read error may explain. The chain recombines TRBV3-1 with TRBJ1-2, with unresolved D. From germline, CDR1 is LGHDT and CDR2 YNNKEL (reference sequence). The CDR3 runs to 15 residues. The CDR3 spells CASSPGLGPNYGCTF. The CDR3 coding sequence is TGTGCCAGCAGCCCCGGACTCGGTCCTAACTATGGCTGCACCTTC.

This clonotype was counted many times. The chain carries TRBV5-1 and TRBJ2-3; weak D call: TRBD2 (6 bases). The CDR3 consists of 15 residues. The germline gives CDR1 SGHRS, CDR2 YFSETQ. V shed 4 bases and J shed 1 base, with 13 bases lying between them. CDR3 sequence reads: CASSPRRGGTDTQYF. The CDR3 bases are TGCGCCAGCAGCCCACGCCGCGGGGGCACAGATACGCAGTATTTT.

This rearrangement joins TRBV20-1 to TRBJ2-7; 10 nucleotides match TRBD2. CDR3 length: 13 residues. Germline assignment: CDR1 DFQATT and CDR2 SNEGSKA (reference sequence). The V segment lost 6 bases and the J segment 6 bases; nucleotides outside the gene matches: 8. In DNA form, the CDR3 reads TGCAGTGCCCGTTTAGCGGGAGGCGGCGAGCAGTACTTC. Translated, it gives CSARLAGGGEQYF.

The J gene is TRBJ2-3, the V gene TRBV6-5; D uncertain. The CDR3 loop spans 16 amino acids. V dropped 4 bases and J dropped 1 base, with 15 bases sitting between them. Germline-derived CDR1 and CDR2 are MNHEY and SVGAGI. The CDR3 here is CASSSTPAAGTDTQYF. The CDR3, as DNA: TGTGCCAGCAGTTCCACACCCGCGGCTGGCACAGATACGCAGTATTTT.

The CDR3 DNA reads as TGTGCCAGCAGTCGACAGGTCGGCACTGAAGCTTTCTTT. Its translation: CASSRQVGTEAFF. The rearrangement uses TRBV12-3 or TRBV12-4 and TRBJ1-1, with D perhaps TRBD1 (6 bases). V lost 5 bases, J lost 4 bases, and 11 bases lay in between. This CDR3 has 13 amino acids.

In regard to this clonotype: A much more abundant neighbour one base away suggests this may be a read error. The V and J genes are TRBV27 and TRBJ2-1; D is perhaps TRBD1 (6 bases). The tail of the sequence fits TRBJ2-7 better, so the J call may be wrong. The CDR3 is 15 residues long. CDR1 and CDR2 from the germline V gene are MNHEY and SMNVEV (reference sequence). CDR3 DNA sequence: TGTGCCAGCAGCCTAGGGGGAGACTCCTACAATGAGCAGTACTTC. It codes for CASSLGGDSYNEQYF.

This clonotype was detected once. The chain combines TRBV3-1 with TRBJ2-5; D gene uncertain. Per germline, CDR1 LGHDT and CDR2 YNNKEL (reference sequence). The CDR3 covers 12 residues. The V and J ends lost 5 bases and 4 bases respectively, with 8 bases between them. CDR3 in amino acids: CASSCYRETQYF. The CDR3 DNA follows: TGTGCCAGCAGCTGCTACCGAGAGACCCAGTACTTC.

In the case of this clonotype: Since a much larger clone is just one base distant, this may be a read error. V and J are TRBV6-1 and TRBJ2-1; D is uncertain. The CDR3 length is 14 residues. In germline, CDR1 is MNHNS, CDR2 SASEGT. V lost 7 bases, J lost 13 bases, and 23 bases lay in between. DNA for the CDR3: TGTGCCAGCACGAGGTTAGGTAAATTGGAGACCCAGTTCTTC. Protein: CASTRLGKLETQFF.

This clonotype was seen many times. The rearrangement uses TRBV5-1 and TRBJ1-2, with TRBD1 matching 7 bases. The V gene end was trimmed by 3 bases and the J gene end by 3 bases; junction bases not matched to a gene: 11. Germline loops: CDR1 SGHRS, CDR2 YFSETQ. The CDR3 extends over 16 amino acids. CDR3 amino acids: CASSSPSGGLHYGYTF. CDR3 DNA: TGCGCCAGCAGCTCACCCTCAGGGGGACTTCACTATGGCTACACCTTC. The entire variable domain, with the rest obtained from reference TRBV5-1 and TRBJ1-2, is as follows: KAGVTQTPRYLIKTRGQQVTLSCSPISGHRSVSWYQQTPGQGLQFLFEYFSETQRNKGNFPGRFSGRQFSNSRSEMNVSTLELGDSALYLCASSSPSGGLHYGYTFGSGTRLTVV.

This sequence joins TRBV6-4 and TRBJ2-1, with D perhaps matching TRBD2 (7 bases). CDR3 length equals 16 residues. The V gene lost 3 bases and the J gene lost 4 bases, with 16 bases spanning the gap. Germline V gene lookup returns CDR1 MRHNA and CDR2 SNTAGT. The DNA of the CDR3 is TGTGCCAGCAGTGATGAGGGGGGGGGCCTTTACAATGAGCAGTTCTTC. Its protein product is CASSDEGGGLYNEQFF.